This T cell receptor beta chain was sequenced in a study of neurological immune-mediated disorders. This clonotype was recorded at least ten times. Its antigen remains unidentified. V lost 6 bases, J lost 4 bases, and 7 bases stayed unmatched. The CDR3 runs to 15 residues. CDR1 is WSHSY and CDR2 is SAAADI in the germline V gene. 5'RACE with 10-nucleotide random UMIs produced the cDNA. TCRdb re-called the 5' RACE reads with MiXCR, one entry per CDR3 protein. The sample contains about 38,000 distinct CDR3 sequences, 11% of which appear only once. Overall study findings and caveats: HTLV-1-associated myelopathy showed the most TCR clonal expansion; multiple sclerosis the least, below healthy controls. No sharing of CDR3 amino acid sequences was observed among expanded clones across subjects, suggesting private repertoires in all groups.

There were 850,000 to 1,000,000 CD4+ or CD8+ T cells used in the sorted libraries. The clonotype originates from a woman aged 25 to 39 with HTLV-1-associated myelopathy (HAM/TSP). The specimen was CD4+ T cells from blood. V and J are TRBV10-2 and TRBJ2-1, with 9 bases fitting TRBD2. The CDR3 region is CASRKSGGTYNEQFF. DNA for the CDR3: TGCGCCAGCAGGAAAAGCGGGGGGACTTACAATGAGCAGTTCTTC.